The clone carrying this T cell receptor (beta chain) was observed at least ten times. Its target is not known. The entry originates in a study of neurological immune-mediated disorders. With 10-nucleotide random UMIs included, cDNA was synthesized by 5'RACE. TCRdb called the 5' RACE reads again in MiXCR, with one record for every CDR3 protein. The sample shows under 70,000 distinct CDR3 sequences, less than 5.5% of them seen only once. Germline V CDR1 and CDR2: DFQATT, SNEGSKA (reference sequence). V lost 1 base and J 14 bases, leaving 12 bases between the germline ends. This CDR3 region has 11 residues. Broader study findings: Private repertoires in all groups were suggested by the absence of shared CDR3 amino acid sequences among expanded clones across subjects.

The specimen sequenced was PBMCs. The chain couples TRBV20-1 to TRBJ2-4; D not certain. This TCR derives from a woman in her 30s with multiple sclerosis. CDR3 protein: CSARGVGIKYF. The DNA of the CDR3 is TGCAGTGCTAGAGGGGTGGGGATAAAGTACTTC.